This note documents a single T cell receptor (beta chain) sequence. Antigen: not known. This record comes from a study of cytomegalovirus exposure and HLA in healthy donors. Study-wide background: For the roughly 400 genotyped donors, over 80% fell within the Caucasian-associated ancestry cluster.

Regarding the study as a whole: In an earlier analysis, about 87% or about 30%: the productive usage of most TCR beta V segments. Per a later analysis, HLA-associated TCR beta chains showed more clonal expansion than other, equally common TCR beta chains.

The PCR ran on 60 Vbeta and 13 Jbeta primers. The assay was immunoSEQ multiplex PCR, and TCRdb's table has in-frame clones only and misses some. Of roughly 58,000 clones in the sample, over 70% are singletons; the top ten hold nearly 4%. The V and J ends lost 5 bases and 1 base respectively, with 5 bases between them. Germline V gives CDR1 MDHEN, CDR2 SYDVKM. CDR3 length equals 12 residues. Material: PBMCs. This sequence joins TRBV28 and TRBJ1-1; no clear D. This sequence originates from a woman aged 40 to 50 in good health and CMV-seronegative. The CDR3 reads CASSQWNTEAFF. The CDR3 nucleotides are TGTGCCAGCAGTCAATGGAACACTGAAGCTTTCTTT.